The 20 T cell receptor beta chains in this list originate from one sample, sequenced in a study of blood T cell repertoires in COVID-19. Libraries were prepared by immunoSEQ multiplex PCR; TCRdb keeps only in-frame clonotypes and omits some of them. The sample has approximately 210,000 clones, roughly 86% seen once; the top ten hold approximately 12%. Sequencing was carried out using peripheral blood. The receptors were gathered from a woman aged 40 to 49 with acute or convalescent COVID-19.

The table lists this clone with a count of one. This chain joins TRBV19 and TRBJ2-3, with 9 bases lining up with TRBD2. Germline-derived CDR1 and CDR2 are LNHDA and SQIVND (reference sequence). V dropped 1 base and J dropped 1; count of bases not matched to a gene: 6. The CDR3 is made up of 17 amino acids. The CDR3 DNA is TGTGCCAGTAGTATAGGTCCCGGGACTAGCCGCACAGATACGCAGTATTTT. Residues: CASSIGPGTSRTDTQYF.

The chain recombines TRBV15 with TRBJ2-7; 13 bases agree with TRBD2. Germline assignment: CDR1 LNHNV and CDR2 YYDKDF (reference sequence). CDR3 length equals 18 residues. Losses at the gene ends were 0 bases for V and 1 base for J; bases not matched to a gene: 6. This chain's CDR3 is CATSRDLGTSGASYEQYF. Written as DNA, the CDR3 is TGTGCCACCAGCAGAGATTTGGGGACTAGCGGGGCGTCCTACGAGCAGTACTTC.

The V and J genes are TRBV10-3 and TRBJ2-3; 9 bases map to TRBD2. The CDR3 loop spans 15 amino acids. Germline V gene lookup returns CDR1 ENHRY and CDR2 SYGVKD. V lost 4 bases and J lost 1; bases outside the gene matches: 3. DNA for the CDR3: TGTGCCATCAGTGGCGCTAGCGGGGGCACAGATACGCAGTATTTT. Its translation is CAISGASGGTDTQYF.

The V call is TRBV6-5, the J call TRBJ1-1; the match to TRBD1 covers 9 bases. There are 12 residues in the CDR3. V dropped 6 bases and J dropped 6; count of bases not matched to a gene: 2. Germline lookup yields CDR1 MNHEY and CDR2 SVGAGI. As DNA, the CDR3 is TGTGCCAGCAGGAGACAGGGGGCTGAAGCTTTCTTT. Translating gives CASRRQGAEAFF.

This clone was seen once. The chain combines TRBV18 with TRBJ1-1; a possible D gene is TRBD1 (6 bases). Trimming removed 3 bases at V and 5 bases at J, with 28 bases between. The CDR3 totals 19 residues. Per the germline V gene, CDR1 is KGHSH and CDR2 is LQKENI. CDR3 nucleotide sequence: TGTGCCAGCTCACCGGTCCGTTTAACGGGGCAGGGGAGCGCTACTGAAGCTTTCTTT. This codes for CASSPVRLTGQGSATEAFF.

The V and J genes are TRBV5-1 and TRBJ2-5, with 8 bases matching TRBD2. In germline, CDR1 is SGHRS, CDR2 YFSETQ. V dropped 4 bases and J dropped 0; count of bases not matched to a gene: 11. This CDR3 is 17 amino acids long. The CDR3 sequence is CASSPAGLALYQETQYF. The DNA for the CDR3 is TGCGCCAGCAGCCCGGCTGGACTAGCATTGTACCAAGAGACCCAGTACTTC.

The J gene is TRBJ2-1, the V gene TRBV4-1; D is undetermined. This CDR3 region has 14 residues. The germline CDR1 and CDR2 sequences are MGHRA and YSYEKL. The V end was cut by 0 bases, the J end by 10 bases, with 13 bases between. CDR3 nucleotides: TGCGCCAGCAGCCAAGATCGGGTATACGGGGAGCAGTTCTTC. As protein: CASSQDRVYGEQFF.

The chain uses TRBV5-1 and TRBJ2-2; 8 bases match TRBD2. The ends lost 5 bases at V and 4 bases at J; junction bases unmatched: 7. Germline values: CDR1 SGHRS, CDR2 YFSETQ. The CDR3 is made up of 15 amino acids. In DNA, the CDR3 is TGCGCCAGCAGTGCGGGGGGCCTGGGCACCGGGGAGCTGTTTTTT. It specifies CASSAGGLGTGELFF. The complete variable domain, with remaining parts taken from reference TRBV5-1 and TRBJ2-2, reads KAGVTQTPRYLIKTRGQQVTLSCSPISGHRSVSWYQQTPGQGLQFLFEYFSETQRNKGNFPGRFSGRQFSNSRSEMNVSTLELGDSALYLCASSAGGLGTGELFFGEGSRLTVL.

V and J are TRBV29-1 and TRBJ2-1; a possible D gene is TRBD1 (6 bases). Deletions cut 6 bases from V and 7 bases from J, with 13 bases between. Germline values: CDR1 SQVTM, CDR2 ANQGSEA. The CDR3 consists of 12 residues. This CDR3 is CSVEPTGNEQFF. In DNA form, the CDR3 reads TGCAGCGTAGAACCAACAGGGAATGAGCAGTTCTTC.

This chain joins TRBV5-1 and TRBJ2-1; D is unclear. V was trimmed by 0 bases and J by 5 bases, leaving 9 bases between them. The CDR3 runs to 14 residues. The V gene's germline CDR1 is SGHRS and CDR2 YFSETQ. The CDR3 sequence is CASSLAQVDNEQFF. The CDR3 DNA is TGCGCCAGCAGCTTGGCCCAGGTGGACAATGAGCAGTTCTTC.

The V gene is TRBV6-5, the J gene TRBJ2-7; D ambiguous. CDR3 length: 14 residues. Germline V gives CDR1 MNHEY, CDR2 SVGAGI. V was shortened by 8 bases and J by 0 bases, with 14 bases between the two germline ends. This chain's CDR3 is CASEDPGSSYEQYF. The CDR3 DNA reads as TGTGCCAGCGAGGATCCTGGTAGCTCCTACGAGCAGTACTTC.

This chain joins TRBV27 and TRBJ1-2, with TRBD1 matching 7 bases. The germline CDR1 and CDR2 sequences are MNHEY and SMNVEV (reference sequence). This CDR3 region has 13 residues. J was trimmed by 8 bases and V by 1 base; bases with no gene match: 4. CDR3 DNA: TGTGCCAGCAGTTTATATGGGACAGAAGGCTACACCTTC. Its protein product is CASSLYGTEGYTF.

This chain connects TRBV20-1 to TRBJ1-5; 7 nucleotides align to TRBD1. CDR3 length equals 15 residues. V was pared by 3 bases and J by 5 bases, with 10 bases of the junction left unmatched. The germline V gene has CDR1 DFQATT and CDR2 SNEGSKA (reference sequence). The CDR3 DNA is TGCAGTGCTAGTCGGCAGGGGGTGAAGGATCAGCCCCAGCATTTT. The encoded protein is CSASRQGVKDQPQHF.

The chain combines TRBV3-1 (or the pseudogene TRBV3-2) with TRBJ2-7, with TRBD2 as a possible D gene (6 bases). Germline values: CDR1 LGHDT, CDR2 YNNKEL (reference sequence). The CDR3 totals 15 residues. V lost 4 bases, J lost 1 base, and 14 bases lay in between. The CDR3 nucleotides read TGTGCCAGCAGCCTTTTGGGGGGAAGTTCCTACGAGCAGTACTTC. This codes for CASSLLGGSSYEQYF.

This sequence joins TRBV11-2 and TRBJ2-7; TRBD2 matches at 7 bases. This CDR3 has 14 residues. Germline lookup yields CDR1 SGHAT and CDR2 FQNNGV. The trim removed 3 bases at V and 7 bases at J, leaving 9 bases unmatched. This chain's CDR3 is CASSFGGGSREQYF. Here the CDR3 DNA reads TGTGCCAGCAGCTTCGGTGGCGGGAGCAGGGAGCAGTACTTC.

This clone was counted a single time. The chain combines TRBV5-6 with TRBJ1-6; TRBD1 might be the D (5 bases). Trimming cost V 4 bases and J 0 bases, with 14 bases left between them. CDR3 length equals 17 residues. From germline, CDR1 is SGHDT and CDR2 YYEEEE. The CDR3 loop is CASSADSRSSYNSPLHF. The CDR3 region has the DNA TGTGCCAGCAGCGCTGACAGCCGAAGCTCCTATAATTCACCCCTCCACTTT.

In this sample, this clone turned up a few times. The V and J genes are TRBV2 and TRBJ2-1, with D possibly TRBD2 on 6 matching bases. Germline loops: CDR1 SNHLY, CDR2 FYNNEI. The CDR3 loop spans 12 amino acids. The V end lost 6 bases, the J end lost 7 bases, and 10 bases lay between the germline ends. The CDR3 region has the DNA TGTGCCAGCAGGGAGGGCTGGAATGAGCAGTTCTTC. It yields the protein CASREGWNEQFF.

This clone was observed a handful of times. J is TRBJ1-3 and V is TRBV29-1; tentative D call: TRBD1 (5 bases). Germline V gene data show CDR1 as SQVTM and CDR2 as ANQGSEA. The CDR3 runs 14 residues. V gave up 4 bases and J gave up 0 bases, with 10 bases separating them. DNA for the CDR3: TGCAGCGTTGTCCAGGGCCTCTCTGGAAACACCATATATTTT. It specifies CSVVQGLSGNTIYF.

The chain is built from TRBV5-6 and TRBJ2-5; D is unresolved. The CDR3 has 15 residues. Germline V gene lookup returns CDR1 SGHDT and CDR2 YYEEEE. Trimming shortened V by 6 bases and J by 3 bases, and 18 bases separated the two germline ends. Here the CDR3 DNA reads TGTGCCAGCACCCCGCTTCTGGAGACGGAAGAGACCCAGTACTTC. Encoded protein: CASTPLLETEETQYF. The full variable domain, in which reference TRBV5-6 and TRBJ2-5 provide the parts outside the CDR3, is DAGVTQSPTHLIKTRGQQVTLRCSPKSGHDTVSWYQQALGQGPQFIFQYYEEEERQRGNFPDRFSGHQFPNYSSELNVNALLLGDSALYLCASTPLLETEETQYFGPGTRLLVL.

This chain connects TRBV10-3 to TRBJ1-2, with 10 bases aligning to TRBD1. The CDR3 extends over 15 amino acids. CDR1 is ENHRY, CDR2 SYGVKD, per germline. Unmatched junction bases numbered 7, after V lost 5 bases and J lost 4 bases. CDR3 DNA sequence: TGTGCCATCAGTACCGGGACAGGGGCCTTCTATGGCTACACCTTC. The encoded protein is CAISTGTGAFYGYTF.